These 30 T cell receptor beta chains came from one sample sequenced in a study of shared clonotypes between healthy human individuals. Generated by immunoSEQ multiplex PCR, the TCRdb table keeps only in-frame clones and is missing some. The profile shows 2 million to 2.5 million clones, over 85% of them singletons. Sequencing was performed on naive CD4+ T cells sorted from blood. Subset here: CD45RA+ positively selected. These receptors all stem from a man aged 18 to 29 in good health.

This clone was found once. The gene calls are TRBV30 and TRBJ2-1, with 7 bases fitting TRBD2. CDR1 is GTSNPN, CDR2 SVGIG, per germline (reference sequence). The CDR3 spans 15 residues. Trimming cost V 3 bases and J 7 bases; bases outside gene matches: 12. Here the CDR3 reads CAWRASGPYGNEQFF. Here the CDR3 DNA reads TGTGCCTGGAGGGCTAGCGGACCGTACGGGAATGAGCAGTTCTTC.

This chain joins TRBV2 and TRBJ2-7; 9 nucleotides line up with TRBD2. CDR3 length: 15 amino acids. V lost 7 bases to trimming and J lost 3 bases; unmatched junction nucleotides: 10. Germline CDR1 and CDR2: SNHLY and FYNNEI. CDR3 bases: TGTGCCAGCATCCCGGAGACTAGCGGATTCTACGAGCAGTACTTC. It specifies CASIPETSGFYEQYF.

V and J are TRBV7-9 and TRBJ2-1; possible D gene TRBD2, 6 bases. CDR3 length: 12 amino acids. V lost 5 bases to trimming and J lost 9 bases, with 11 bases between them. The germline V gene has CDR1 SEHNR and CDR2 FQNEAQ (reference sequence). The CDR3 region is CASSTTRGEQFF. CDR3 nucleotides: TGTGCCAGCAGCACGACTAGAGGTGAGCAGTTCTTC.

The chain is built from TRBV5-1 and TRBJ2-3; 11 bases agree with TRBD2. The germline gives CDR1 SGHRS, CDR2 YFSETQ. The V segment lost 1 base and the J segment 4 bases; nucleotides outside the gene matches: 5. The CDR3 loop spans 16 amino acids. CDR3 sequence (DNA): TGCGCCAGCAGCTTGACTAGCGGGAGAGGGGCAGATACGCAGTATTTT. Translation: CASSLTSGRGADTQYF. The full variable domain, completed using reference TRBV5-1 and TRBJ2-3, is KAGVTQTPRYLIKTRGQQVTLSCSPISGHRSVSWYQQTPGQGLQFLFEYFSETQRNKGNFPGRFSGRQFSNSRSEMNVSTLELGDSALYLCASSLTSGRGADTQYFGPGTRLTVL.

This clone was recorded only once. Distinct nucleotide sequences in the sample also encode this CDR3. This chain joins TRBV5-1 and TRBJ1-1; the D gene is possibly TRBD1 (6 bases). Deletions cut 0 bases from V and 5 bases from J, with 11 bases between. The CDR3 consists of 14 residues. In germline, CDR1 is SGHRS, CDR2 YFSETQ. CDR3 region: CASSLAGRGTEAFF. In nucleotides, the CDR3 is TGCGCCAGCAGCTTGGCCGGCAGGGGAACTGAAGCTTTCTTT.

Comments on this clone: A much more abundant neighbour one base away suggests this may be a read error. The chain couples TRBV7-9 to TRBJ1-2, with D uncertain. The CDR3 is 14 amino acids. Germline assignment: CDR1 SEHNR and CDR2 FQNEAQ (reference sequence). Here the CDR3 DNA reads TGTGCCAGCAGCTTAGGGCGGCTCAACTGTGGCTACACCTTC. As protein: CASSLGRLNCGYTF.

The chain has TRBV2 and TRBJ2-1; D is possibly TRBD1 or TRBD2 (5 bases each). This CDR3 has 16 amino acids. CDR1 is SNHLY, CDR2 FYNNEI, per germline. Trimming removed 7 bases at V and 0 bases at J, with 16 bases between. DNA for the CDR3: TGTGCCAGCACCCCCGAGTGGGGGAGCTCCTACAATGAGCAGTTCTTC. Translation: CASTPEWGSSYNEQFF. The full variable domain, in which reference TRBV2 and TRBJ2-1 provide the parts outside the CDR3, is EPEVTQTPSHQVTQMGQEVILRCVPISNHLYFYWYRQILGQKVEFLVSFYNNEISEKSEIFDDQFSVERPDGSNFTLKIRSTKLEDSAMYFCASTPEWGSSYNEQFFGPGTRLTVL.

For the CDR3, the DNA is TGTGCCAGCAGTTCCGGGACATTCAACACCGGGGAGCTGTTTTTT. Encoded protein: CASSSGTFNTGELFF. The chain couples TRBV28 to TRBJ2-2, with D perhaps matching TRBD1 (6 bases). V was shortened by 4 bases and J by 2 bases, with 11 bases between the two germline ends. Germline CDR1 is MDHEN and CDR2 is SYDVKM. The CDR3 has 15 residues.

The chain employs TRBV6-5 and TRBJ2-3; TRBD1 is a possible D gene (7 bases). The CDR3 totals 14 residues. Trimming removed 8 bases from V and 5 bases from J, with 17 bases in between. Germline-derived CDR1 and CDR2 are MNHEY and SVGAGI. The CDR3 region has the DNA TGTGCCAGCGCGACACAGGGGAGGAGAGATACGCAGTATTTT. Translating gives CASATQGRRDTQYF.

The rearrangement uses TRBV28 and TRBJ2-5; TRBD1 aligns across 11 bases. CDR1 is MDHEN, CDR2 SYDVKM, per germline. The CDR3 runs 12 residues. V lost 8 bases to trimming and J lost 10 bases; unmatched junction nucleotides: 6. The CDR3 bases are TGTGCCAGCCGGGACAGGGGGTCTGTCCAGTACTTC. It yields the protein CASRDRGSVQYF.

The chain combines TRBV5-1 with TRBJ1-1; 7 nucleotides align to TRBD1. CDR1 and CDR2 (germline): SGHRS, YFSETQ. The junction had 8 bases not matched to a gene; V was cut back by 4 bases and J by 5 bases. CDR3 size: 14 residues. This chain's CDR3 is CASSGTVGGTEAFF. The DNA for the CDR3 is TGCGCCAGCAGCGGGACAGTCGGGGGGACTGAAGCTTTCTTT.

The rearrangement joins TRBV10-3 to TRBJ2-3; 12 positions match TRBD1. This CDR3 spans 17 amino acids. The junction had 7 bases not matched to a gene; V was cut back by 3 bases and J by 3 bases. Germline CDR1 is ENHRY and CDR2 is SYGVKD. The DNA of the CDR3 is TGTGCCATCAGTGACCTGCGGGACAGGGGGCGGACAGATACGCAGTATTTT. This codes for CAISDLRDRGRTDTQYF.

This clone was detected only a few times. The chain is built from TRBV5-1 and TRBJ1-2, with 9 bases matching TRBD1. The CDR3 has 14 amino acids. The V and J ends lost 3 bases and 6 bases, in that order; junction bases with no gene match: 6. Looked up from germline, CDR1 is SGHRS and CDR2 is YFSETQ. The CDR3 loop is CASSYGTGRDGYTF. CDR3 coding DNA: TGCGCCAGCAGCTATGGGACAGGGAGGGATGGCTACACCTTC.

This chain connects TRBV27 to TRBJ2-7; 7 nucleotides agree with TRBD1. There are 15 residues in the CDR3. J lost 0 bases, V lost 6 bases, and 8 bases had no gene match. Germline CDR1 and CDR2: MNHEY and SMNVEV (reference sequence). CDR3 DNA sequence: TGTGCCAGCAGCACCACCGGGACAGTCTCCTACGAGCAGTACTTC. It codes for CASSTTGTVSYEQYF.

The V and J genes are TRBV18 and TRBJ2-7; TRBD2 matches at 14 bases. V was clipped by 0 bases and J by 0 bases; unmatched bases: 13. Germline loops: CDR1 KGHSH, CDR2 LQKENI. The CDR3 sequence is 21 residues long. CDR3 loop: CASSPPGVGLAGAGSSYEQYF. CDR3 coding DNA: TGTGCCAGCTCACCACCGGGGGTGGGACTAGCGGGAGCGGGCAGCTCCTACGAGCAGTACTTC.

The chain couples TRBV21-1 to TRBJ2-2; the tabulated D call, TRBD1, remains unverified against the DNA. TRBV21-1 is listed as a pseudogene. There are 15 residues in the CDR3. In nucleotides, the CDR3 is TGTGCCAGCAGCAAGGGGACAGAACACACCGGGGAGCTGTTTTTT. This encodes CASSKGTEHTGELFF.

The chain employs TRBV18 and TRBJ1-1, with 9 nucleotides matching TRBD1. Germline V gene lookup returns CDR1 KGHSH and CDR2 LQKENI. The ends lost 4 bases at V and 4 bases at J; junction bases unmatched: 13. The CDR3 has 17 residues. CDR3 DNA sequence: TGTGCCAGCTCACTCCGGGAACAGGGGGCAGGTGGCACTGAAGCTTTCTTT. Protein: CASSLREQGAGGTEAFF.

This clone appeared once. This rearrangement joins TRBV6-5 to TRBJ2-5; no definite D call. The CDR3 extends over 11 amino acids. With 7 bases removed from V and 3 bases from J, the gap between germline ends came to 6 bases. Germline V gene lookup returns CDR1 MNHEY and CDR2 SVGAGI. The CDR3 DNA follows: TGTGCCAGCATCCGGGAAGAGACCCAGTACTTC. This codes for CASIREETQYF.

The rearrangement joins TRBV19 to TRBJ1-1; a weak D match, TRBD1 (5 bases). The CDR3 spans 14 residues. Trimming shortened V by 3 bases and J by 3 bases, and 11 bases separated the two germline ends. The germline V gene encodes CDR1 LNHDA and CDR2 SQIVND (reference sequence). CDR3 bases: TGTGCCAGTAGTATTGAGGGACCCTACACTGAAGCTTTCTTT. It encodes CASSIEGPYTEAFF.

The genes are TRBV30 and TRBJ2-5; D perhaps matches TRBD1 (6 bases). V was pared by 0 bases and J by 1 base, with 12 bases between. The CDR3 consists of 15 residues. Germline-derived CDR1 and CDR2 are GTSNPN and SVGIG (reference sequence). The CDR3 is CAWSVPRGGQETQYF. In DNA form, the CDR3 reads TGTGCCTGGAGTGTACCCAGAGGGGGCCAAGAGACCCAGTACTTC.

V and J are TRBV10-2 and TRBJ1-5; D gene uncertain. Trimming stripped 2 bases from V and 4 bases from J, with 12 bases between. CDR3 size: 15 residues. Germline-derived CDR1 and CDR2 are WSHSY and SAAADI. CDR3: CASSEGSWGNQPQHF. CDR3 sequence (DNA): TGCGCCAGCAGTGAGGGCAGTTGGGGTAATCAGCCCCAGCATTTT.

The V call is TRBV7-2, the J call TRBJ2-1; D perhaps matches TRBD2 (5 bases). Germline CDR1 SGHTA, CDR2 FQGNSA. The CDR3 has 16 residues. Trimming cost V 7 bases and J 4 bases, with 20 bases left between them. CDR3 DNA: TGTGCCAGCAACGAACTAGGCCCCCTTAGTTACAATGAGCAGTTCTTC. Protein: CASNELGPLSYNEQFF. Based on the CDR3 plus reference TRBV7-2 and TRBJ2-1, the full variable domain is GAGVSQSPSNKVTEKGKDVELRCDPISGHTALYWYRQSLGQGLEFLIYFQGNSAPDKSGLPSDRFSAERTGGSVSTLTIQRTQQEDSAVYLCASNELGPLSYNEQFFGPGTRLTVL.

This clone appeared once. The chain joins TRBV5-6 to TRBJ1-5; D gene unclear. Germline V gives CDR1 SGHDT, CDR2 YYEEEE. This CDR3 is built from 16 residues. Trimming removed 0 bases at V and 2 bases at J, with 12 bases between. The CDR3 DNA sequence: TGTGCCAGCAGCTTGGGTATAGGGTCGGGCAATCAGCCCCAGCATTTT. This translates into CASSLGIGSGNQPQHF.

This sequence joins TRBV2 and TRBJ2-7, with D possibly being TRBD1 (5 bases). Germline V gene data show CDR1 as SNHLY and CDR2 as FYNNEI. The ends were cut back, 7 bases at V and 9 bases at J, with 16 bases in the middle. The CDR3 loop spans 12 amino acids. CDR3 protein: CASTQVGALQYF. The CDR3 coding sequence is TGTGCCAGCACCCAAGTTGGGGCGCTGCAGTACTTC.

The rearrangement joins TRBV6-1 to TRBJ1-5, with TRBD1 as a possible D gene (5 bases). The CDR3 totals 15 residues. V lost 8 bases and J lost 7, with 21 bases in between. Germline CDR1 is MNHNS and CDR2 is SASEGT. As DNA, the CDR3 is TGTGCCAGCCTCCCCCATGGGGGAATCTCCCAGCCCCAGCATTTT. The encoded protein is CASLPHGGISQPQHF.

This clone occurred once. V gene TRBV28 combines with J gene TRBJ1-6, with 8 positions matching TRBD1. After removal of 3 bases from V and 5 bases from J, the junction contained 3 bases not matched to a gene. CDR1 and CDR2 from the germline V gene are MDHEN and SYDVKM. The CDR3 is made up of 15 amino acids. In DNA form, the CDR3 reads TGTGCCAGCAGTTTGGACAGGGCCCATAATTCACCCCTCCACTTT. It specifies CASSLDRAHNSPLHF.

The count of this clone is one. V gene TRBV11-2 combines with J gene TRBJ1-6; D gene unclear. Germline CDR1 SGHAT, CDR2 FQNNGV. Trimming removed 5 bases from V and 5 bases from J, with 13 bases in between. This CDR3 region has 15 residues. The CDR3 loop reads CASSRTDTNNSPLHF. The CDR3 bases are TGTGCCAGCAGCCGCACTGACACTAATAATTCACCCCTCCACTTT.

This clone was seen many times. V is TRBV30 and J is TRBJ1-1; D is ambiguous. V was cut by 0 bases and J by 0 bases, with 8 bases left in between. Germline V gives CDR1 GTSNPN, CDR2 SVGIG (reference sequence). The CDR3 extends over 14 amino acids. The CDR3 protein is CAWSVNSLNTEAFF. CDR3 DNA: TGTGCCTGGAGTGTAAACAGTCTGAACACTGAAGCTTTCTTT.

This clone has more than one count but fewer than ten. A much larger clone lies a single base off, so this may be a read error. The sample has other DNA sequences that encode this CDR3 too. The rearrangement joins TRBV18 to TRBJ2-7; TRBD1 matches at 8 bases. Germline CDR1 is KGHSH and CDR2 is LQKENI. This CDR3 comprises 14 residues. The J segment lost 0 bases and the V segment lost 3 bases, leaving 1 base of the junction unmatched. CDR3 residues: CASSPGQVSYEQYF. The CDR3 nucleotides are TGTGCCAGCTCACCGGGACAGGTCTCCTACGAGCAGTACTTC.

The rearrangement links TRBV30 to TRBJ1-1; D possibly corresponds to TRBD1 (5 bases). The V and J ends lost 5 bases and 0 bases respectively, with 13 bases between them. Per germline, CDR1 GTSNPN and CDR2 SVGIG (reference sequence). The CDR3 length is 14 residues. CDR3 residues: CAWVRRGMNTEAFF. For the CDR3, the DNA is TGTGCCTGGGTCAGGCGGGGGATGAACACTGAAGCTTTCTTT.